Listed below are T cell receptor beta chains from one sample, sequenced in a study of control samples from healthy donors and cancer patients. Assay: immunoSEQ multiplex PCR; the TCRdb copy retains only in-frame clones and omits some. The sample holds 140,000 or so clones, roughly 94% seen once. Sequencing used PBMCs. All receptors derive from a man between 60 and 70 years old with colorectal cancer. The CDR3 runs from the conserved cysteine through the conserved F or W. A D gene is named only where the DNA matches it firmly. The size field is filled for only some rows; it gives once, few, many or a size class.

TRBV7-2	TRBD1	TRBJ1-4	-	TGTGCCAGCACTTCAAGCTCCGGGACAGGAGGCGAAAAACTGTTTTTT	CASTSSSGTGGEKLFF
TRBV18	-	TRBJ1-1	-	TGTGCCAGCTCACCATGGGGTTGGGGGGCCCGTATGAACACTGAAGCTTTCTTT	CASSPWGWGARMNTEAFF
TRBV7-8	TRBD1	TRBJ2-5	-	TGTGCCAGCAGCACCCGGGACAGGGTTCAAGAGACCCAGTACTTC	CASSTRDRVQETQYF
TRBV6-1	-	TRBJ1-2	-	TGTGCCAGCAGTGAAGCGGTATCACCGGGAGGCGATGGCTACACCTTC	CASSEAVSPGGDGYTF
TRBV21-1	-	TRBJ2-7	once	TGTGCCAGCAGCAAAGGGGCACACCGAGATAGTCCCTACGAGCAGTACTTC	CASSKGAHRDSPYEQYF
TRBV27	-	TRBJ1-2	-	TGTGCCAGCAGTTTTGTGGACACCGCCACTAACTATGGCTACACCTTC	CASSFVDTATNYGYTF
TRBV24-1	TRBD1	TRBJ2-3	-	TGTGCCACCAGTGAGCCAGGGACAGGGGCAGATACGCAGTATTTT	CATSEPGTGADTQYF
TRBV24-1	TRBD1	TRBJ1-1	-	TGTGCCACAACCCAGGGGGCTAACACTGAAGCTTTCTTT	CATTQGANTEAFF
TRBV6-5	TRBD1	TRBJ2-7	-	TGTGCCAGCAACCGGCAGGGGGCAGGCTACGAGCAGTACTTC	CASNRQGAGYEQYF
TRBV5-1	-	TRBJ2-3	-	TGCGCCAGCAGCTTGGCAACGGGGATCCGTAGCACAGATACGCAGTATTTT	CASSLATGIRSTDTQYF
TRBV9	-	TRBJ1-2	-	TGTGCCAGCAGCGTAGGGGGTCTTCATGGCTACACCTTC	CASSVGGLHGYTF
TRBV6-5	TRBD1	TRBJ1-2	-	TGTGCCAGCAGTTACGGTGGGACAGGGCCAAACTATGGCTACACCTTC	CASSYGGTGPNYGYTF
TRBV5-1	TRBD1	TRBJ2-7	-	TGCGCCAGCAGCGCCGGGACAGGGGGTTTCTACGAGCAGTACTTC	CASSAGTGGFYEQYF
TRBV27	TRBD1	TRBJ1-2	-	TGTGCCAGCAGTCCGGAGACAGGGCTAGACTATGGCTACACCTTC	CASSPETGLDYGYTF
TRBV5-1	-	TRBJ1-5	-	TGCGCCAGCAGCTTGGATCTTAATCAGCCCCAGCATTTT	CASSLDLNQPQHF
TRBV6-2/TRBV6-3	TRBD1	TRBJ1-1	-	TGTGCCAGCAGCCCCTCCTCACAGGGGGTAAGGACTGAAGCTTTCTTT	CASSPSSQGVRTEAFF
TRBV30	-	TRBJ1-1	-	TGTGCCTGGAGTGTAACAGGGTTTTCTGAAGCTTTCTTT	CAWSVTGFSEAFF
TRBV5-1	-	TRBJ1-1	-	TGCGCCAGCAGCATACCCGGGACCCACACTGAAGCTTTCTTT	CASSIPGTHTEAFF
TRBV18	-	TRBJ1-2	once	TGTGCCAGCTCACCACCGACGGGGGCGAACTATGGCTACACCTTC	CASSPPTGANYGYTF
TRBV19	-	TRBJ1-4	-	TGTGCCAGTAGTACTTCGGGGGCGCCCCGGGAAAAACTGTTTTTT	CASSTSGAPREKLFF
TRBV18	-	TRBJ2-3	-	TGTGCCAGCTCCCCGGCTAGCACAGATACGCAGTATTTT	CASSPASTDTQYF
TRBV19	-	TRBJ2-7	-	TGTGCCAGTAGTACCAGGGACGGAACCTACGAGCAGTACTTC	CASSTRDGTYEQYF
TRBV21-1	-	TRBJ2-7	-	TGTGCCAGCAGCAAAAACAGACAGGGGTTGGCGTTCGAGCAGTACTTC	CASSKNRQGLAFEQYF
TRBV7-6	TRBD1	TRBJ1-1	-	TGTGCCAGCAGCCAGGGACAGGGGGCCCTGAGCACTGAAGCTTTCTTT	CASSQGQGALSTEAFF
TRBV6-2/TRBV6-3	-	TRBJ1-1	-	TGTGCCAGCAGTTTTGGGCCGGGGAACACTGAAGCTTTCTTT	CASSFGPGNTEAFF
TRBV7-2	-	TRBJ1-5	-	TGTGCCAGCAGCTTATCAGGCAATCAGCCCCAGCATTTT	CASSLSGNQPQHF
TRBV5-6	TRBD1	TRBJ1-2	-	TGTGCCAGCACCACAGGGGAAGCTAACTATGGCTACACCTTC	CASTTGEANYGYTF
TRBV5-1	-	TRBJ1-1	-	TGCGCCAGCAGACTTAACCCGGGATTGGGCACTGAAGCTTTCTTT	CASRLNPGLGTEAFF
TRBV5-1	TRBD1	TRBJ1-2	-	TGCGCCAGCAGCGCTGGGACAGCCGATGGCTACACCTTC	CASSAGTADGYTF
TRBV6-2/TRBV6-3	TRBD2	TRBJ2-1	-	TGTGCCAGCAGTTACTGGGGGACGGCGGGGGGGCCAAAAGGCTCCTACAATGAGCAGTTCTTC	CASSYWGTAGGPKGSYNEQFF
TRBV9	-	TRBJ2-1	-	TGTGCCAGCAGCCCTCAGGGGGGGCGACACAATGAGCAGTTCTTC	CASSPQGGRHNEQFF
TRBV19	TRBD1	TRBJ1-4	-	TGTGCCAGTAGGACGGCCGGCAGGGGGCGACTAGGTGAAAAACTGTTTTTT	CASRTAGRGRLGEKLFF